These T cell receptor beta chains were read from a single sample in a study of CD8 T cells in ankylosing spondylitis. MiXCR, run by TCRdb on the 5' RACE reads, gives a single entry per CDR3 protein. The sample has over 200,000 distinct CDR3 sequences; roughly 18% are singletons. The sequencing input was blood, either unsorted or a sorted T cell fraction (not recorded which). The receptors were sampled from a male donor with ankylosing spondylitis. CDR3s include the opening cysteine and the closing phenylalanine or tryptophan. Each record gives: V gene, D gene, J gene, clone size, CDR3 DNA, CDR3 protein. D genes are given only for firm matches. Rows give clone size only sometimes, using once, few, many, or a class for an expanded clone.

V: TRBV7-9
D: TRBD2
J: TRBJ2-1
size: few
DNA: TGTGCCAGCACCGCAGTAGGCGGGAGGGGGCTCAATGAGCAGTTCTTC
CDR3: CASTAVGGRGLNEQFF

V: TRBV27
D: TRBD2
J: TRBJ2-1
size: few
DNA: TGTGCCAGCAGTTCCGGGACTAGCGGGGCTGGGGAGCAGTTCTTC
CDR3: CASSSGTSGAGEQFF

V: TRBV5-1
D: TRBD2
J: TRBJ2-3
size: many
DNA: TGCGCCAGCAGCGGACCTAGCGGGAGTTCGACAGATACGCAGTATTTT
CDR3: CASSGPSGSSTDTQYF

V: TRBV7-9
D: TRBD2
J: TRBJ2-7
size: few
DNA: TGTGCCAGCAGCTCCCCGGGGGGGGACTACGAGCAGTACTTC
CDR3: CASSSPGGDYEQYF

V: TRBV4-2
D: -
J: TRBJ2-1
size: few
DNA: TGTGCCAGCAGCCAAGATAATTACAATGAGCAGTTCTTC
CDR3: CASSQDNYNEQFF

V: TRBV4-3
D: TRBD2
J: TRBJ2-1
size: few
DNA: TGCGCCAGCAGCCAGGATCTGCTAGCGGAAAGCGCTCGGAATGAGCAGTTCTTC
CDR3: CASSQDLLAESARNEQFF

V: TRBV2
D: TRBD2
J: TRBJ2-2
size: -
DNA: TGTGCCAGCAGTGATCTAGCGGGGGGGCCCACCGGGGAGCTGTTTTTT
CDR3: CASSDLAGGPTGELFF

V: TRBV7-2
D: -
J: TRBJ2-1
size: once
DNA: TGTGCCAGCAGCTTAGGAGGGACAAATTACAATGAGCAGTTCTTC
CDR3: CASSLGGTNYNEQFF

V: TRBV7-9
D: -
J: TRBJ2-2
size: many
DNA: TGTGCCAGCAGTTTGGGGCAGGGGAACACCGGGGAGCTGTTTTTT
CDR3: CASSLGQGNTGELFF

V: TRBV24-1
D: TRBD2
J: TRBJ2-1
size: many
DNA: TGTGCCACCAGTGACCGGGACTACTACAATGAGCAGTTCTTC
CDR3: CATSDRDYYNEQFF

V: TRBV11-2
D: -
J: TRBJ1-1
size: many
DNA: TGTGCCAGCAGCTTAGATCTGAACACTGAAGCTTTCTTT
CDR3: CASSLDLNTEAFF

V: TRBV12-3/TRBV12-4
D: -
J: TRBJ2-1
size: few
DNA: TGTGCCAGCAGTTTATACGGCAGCTCCTACAATGAGCAGTTCTTC
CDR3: CASSLYGSSYNEQFF

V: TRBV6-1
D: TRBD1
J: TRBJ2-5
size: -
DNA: TGTGCCGGCAAAACCACGGACAGGACTTCCCAAGAGACCCAGTACTTC
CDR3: CAGKTTDRTSQETQYF

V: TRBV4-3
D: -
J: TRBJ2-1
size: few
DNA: TGCGCCAGCAGCCAAGACACGGTGGGCTACAATGAGCAGTTCTTC
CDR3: CASSQDTVGYNEQFF

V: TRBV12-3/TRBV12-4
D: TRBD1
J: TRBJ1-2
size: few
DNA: TGTGCCAGCAGTTCGCTGACAGGGCCCGGCTACACCTTC
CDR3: CASSSLTGPGYTF

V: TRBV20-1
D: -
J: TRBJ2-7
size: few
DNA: TGCAGTGCCCACAGTGTCCACGAGCAGTACTTC
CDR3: CSAHSVHEQYF